This TCR beta chain comes out of a study of beta chain features in type 1 diabetes. Study-level results: Because the template was cDNA, high-expressing cells might be over-represented.

CD4+ cells of the naive, central memory, regulatory and stem cell-like memory types were sorted via CD45RO/CCR7/CD25/CD127/CD95/CD27. Investigators reverse transcribed all isolated RNA, so they sequenced expressed TCRB transcripts. Repertoires were generated with immunoSEQ multiplex PCR, while TCRdb's copy carries only in-frame clones and drops some. Among nearly 350,000 clones listed, approximately 8% were seen once. Germline V gene data show CDR1 as MDHEN and CDR2 as SYDVKM. V was pared by 6 bases and J by 3 bases, with 7 bases between. The CDR3 loop spans 12 amino acids. In the case of this clone: The antigen remains unidentified. Other DNA sequences of this sample code for an identical CDR3.

The source is a woman aged 18-35 years in good health. Source material: central memory CD4+ T cells from blood. The chain joins TRBV28 to TRBJ2-3; D is uncertain. The CDR3 sequence: CASSGSTDTQYF. In DNA form, the CDR3 reads TGTGCCAGCAGCGGGTCGACAGATACGCAGTATTTT.